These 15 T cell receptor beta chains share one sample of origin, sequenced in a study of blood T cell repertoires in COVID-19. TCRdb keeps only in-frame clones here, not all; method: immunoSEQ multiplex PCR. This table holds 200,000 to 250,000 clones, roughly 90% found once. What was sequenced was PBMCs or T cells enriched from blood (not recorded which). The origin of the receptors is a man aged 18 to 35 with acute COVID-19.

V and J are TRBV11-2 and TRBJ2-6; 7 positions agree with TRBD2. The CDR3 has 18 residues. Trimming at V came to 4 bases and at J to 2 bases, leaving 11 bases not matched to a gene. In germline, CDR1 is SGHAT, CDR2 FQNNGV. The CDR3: CASSSWGRATAGANVLTF. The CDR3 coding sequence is TGTGCCAGCAGCTCCTGGGGGAGGGCAACGGCTGGGGCCAACGTCCTGACTTTC.

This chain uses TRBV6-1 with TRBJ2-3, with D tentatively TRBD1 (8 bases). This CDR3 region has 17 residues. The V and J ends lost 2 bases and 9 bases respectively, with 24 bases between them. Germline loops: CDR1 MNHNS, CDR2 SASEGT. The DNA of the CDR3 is TGTGCCAGCAGTGAAAAGGGAGGGACAGGAGTGAGGCACACGCAGTATTTT. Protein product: CASSEKGGTGVRHTQYF.

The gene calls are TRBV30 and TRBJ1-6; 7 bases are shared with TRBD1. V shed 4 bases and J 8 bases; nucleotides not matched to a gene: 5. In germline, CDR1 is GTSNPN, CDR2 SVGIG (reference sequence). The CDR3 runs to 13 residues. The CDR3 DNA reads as TGTGCCTGGAAGGGACAGCTTGATTCACCCCTCCACTTT. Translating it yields CAWKGQLDSPLHF. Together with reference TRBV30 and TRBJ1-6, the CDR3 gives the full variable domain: SQTIHQWPATLVQPVGSPLSLECTVEGTSNPNLYWYRQAAGRGLQLLFYSVGIGQISSEVPQNLSASRPQDRQFILSSKKLLLSDSGFYLCAWKGQLDSPLHFGNGTRLTVT.

DNA for the CDR3: TGTGCCAGCAGTTCCTGGGGGACAGGGTCGGGCACCGGGGAGCTGTTTTTT. Amino acid sequence: CASSSWGTGSGTGELFF. The V and J genes are TRBV25-1 and TRBJ2-2, with 9 bases fitting TRBD1. The germline V gene encodes CDR1 MGHDK and CDR2 SYGVNS. The V gene end was trimmed by 5 bases and the J gene end by 4 bases; junction bases not matched to a gene: 11. The CDR3 is 17 residues long.

The CDR3 reads CASSFGGSRYEQYF. The CDR3 DNA is TGTGCCAGCAGCTTTGGTGGGAGTCGATACGAGCAGTACTTC. The rearrangement uses TRBV11-2 and TRBJ2-7; TRBD2 might be the D (5 bases). Germline V gene data show CDR1 as SGHAT and CDR2 as FQNNGV. The CDR3 covers 14 residues. V was clipped by 3 bases and J by 4 bases, with 13 bases between them. Full variable domain (rest looked up from reference TRBV11-2 and TRBJ2-7): EAGVAQSPRYKIIEKRQSVAFWCNPISGHATLYWYQQILGQGPKLLIQFQNNGVVDDSQLPKDRFSAERLKGVDSTLKIQPAKLEDSAVYLCASSFGGSRYEQYFGPGTRLTVT.

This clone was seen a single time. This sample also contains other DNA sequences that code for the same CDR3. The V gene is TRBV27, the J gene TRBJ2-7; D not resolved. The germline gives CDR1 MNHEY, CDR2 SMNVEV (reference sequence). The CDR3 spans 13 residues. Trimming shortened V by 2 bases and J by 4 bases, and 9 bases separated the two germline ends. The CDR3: CASSLGTTYEQYF. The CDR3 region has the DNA TGTGCCAGCAGTTTAGGCACAACATACGAGCAGTACTTC.

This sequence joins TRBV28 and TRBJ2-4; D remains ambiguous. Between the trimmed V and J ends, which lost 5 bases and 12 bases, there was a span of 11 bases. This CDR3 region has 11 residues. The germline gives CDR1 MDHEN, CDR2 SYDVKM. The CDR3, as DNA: TGTGCCAGCAGTCAGGAAAGGTCTCAGTACTTC. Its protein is CASSQERSQYF.

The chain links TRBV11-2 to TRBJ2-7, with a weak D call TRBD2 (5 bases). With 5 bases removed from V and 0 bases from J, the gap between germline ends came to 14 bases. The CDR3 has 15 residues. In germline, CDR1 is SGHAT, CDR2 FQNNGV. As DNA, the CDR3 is TGTGCCAGCAGCCAAGAACAGCGGATCTCCTACGAGCAGTACTTC. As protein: CASSQEQRISYEQYF.

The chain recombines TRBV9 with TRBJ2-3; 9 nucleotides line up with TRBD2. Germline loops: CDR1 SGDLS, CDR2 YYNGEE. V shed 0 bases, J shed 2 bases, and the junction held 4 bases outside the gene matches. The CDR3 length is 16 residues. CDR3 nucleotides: TGTGCCAGCAGCGTAGCGCGGGAGGGCCCCACAGATACGCAGTATTTT. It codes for CASSVAREGPTDTQYF.

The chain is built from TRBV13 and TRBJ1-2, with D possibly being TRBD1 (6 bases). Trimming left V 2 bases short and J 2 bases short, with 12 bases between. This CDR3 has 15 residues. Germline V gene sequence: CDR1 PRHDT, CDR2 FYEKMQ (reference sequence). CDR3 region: CASSLYRQGNYGYTF. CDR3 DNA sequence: TGTGCCAGCAGCTTATATCGCCAGGGGAACTATGGCTACACCTTC.

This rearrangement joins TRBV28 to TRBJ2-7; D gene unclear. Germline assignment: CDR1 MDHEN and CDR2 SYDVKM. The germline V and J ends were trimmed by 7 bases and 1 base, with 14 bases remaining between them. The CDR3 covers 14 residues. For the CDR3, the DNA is TGTGCCAGCACATACCCCGACTCTTCCTACGAGCAGTACTTC. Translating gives CASTYPDSSYEQYF.

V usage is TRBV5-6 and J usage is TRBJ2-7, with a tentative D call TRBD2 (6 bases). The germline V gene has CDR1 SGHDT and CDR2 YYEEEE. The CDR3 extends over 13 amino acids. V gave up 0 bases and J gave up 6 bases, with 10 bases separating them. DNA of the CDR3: TGTGCCAGCAGCTTGGCGCAGGGAGGCGAGCAGTACTTC. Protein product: CASSLAQGGEQYF.

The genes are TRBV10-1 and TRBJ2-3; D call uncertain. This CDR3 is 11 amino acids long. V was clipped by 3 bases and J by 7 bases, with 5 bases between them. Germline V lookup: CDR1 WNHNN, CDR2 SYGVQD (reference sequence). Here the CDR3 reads CASSETHTQYF. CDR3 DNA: TGCGCCAGCAGTGAAACACATACGCAGTATTTT.

The CDR3 reads CASSLEGEREIGTDTQYF. The CDR3 coding sequence is TGCGCCAGCAGCCTGGAGGGAGAGCGGGAGATCGGGACAGATACGCAGTATTTT. The chain joins TRBV4-1 to TRBJ2-3; 8 nucleotides match TRBD2. V lost 4 bases to trimming and J lost 3 bases; unmatched junction nucleotides: 15. The V gene's germline CDR1 is MGHRA and CDR2 YSYEKL. The CDR3 contains 18 residues.

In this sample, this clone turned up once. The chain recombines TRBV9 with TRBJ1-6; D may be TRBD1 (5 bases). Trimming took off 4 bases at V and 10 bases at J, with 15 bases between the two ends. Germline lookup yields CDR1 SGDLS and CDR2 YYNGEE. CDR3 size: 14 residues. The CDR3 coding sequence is TGTGCCAGCAGCACTCAGGTAGGGGTGTCACCCCTCCACTTT. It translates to CASSTQVGVSPLHF.